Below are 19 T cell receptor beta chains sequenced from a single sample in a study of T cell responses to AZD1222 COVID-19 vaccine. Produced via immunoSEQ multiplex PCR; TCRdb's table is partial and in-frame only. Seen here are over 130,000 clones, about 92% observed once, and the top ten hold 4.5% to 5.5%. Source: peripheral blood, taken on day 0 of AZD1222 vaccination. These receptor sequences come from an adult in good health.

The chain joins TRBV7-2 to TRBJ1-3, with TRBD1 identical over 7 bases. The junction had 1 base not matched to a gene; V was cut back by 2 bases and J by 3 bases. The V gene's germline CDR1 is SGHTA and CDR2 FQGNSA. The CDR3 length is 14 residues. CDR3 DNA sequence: TGTGCCAGCAGCTTATGGGACAGTGGAAACACCATATATTTT. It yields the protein CASSLWDSGNTIYF.

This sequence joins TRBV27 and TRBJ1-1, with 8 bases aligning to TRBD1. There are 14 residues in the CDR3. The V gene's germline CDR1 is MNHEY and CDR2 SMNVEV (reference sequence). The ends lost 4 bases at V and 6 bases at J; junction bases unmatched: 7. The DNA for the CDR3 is TGTGCCAGCAGTTCTCGACAGGGGAGGGCTGAAGCTTTCTTT. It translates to CASSSRQGRAEAFF.

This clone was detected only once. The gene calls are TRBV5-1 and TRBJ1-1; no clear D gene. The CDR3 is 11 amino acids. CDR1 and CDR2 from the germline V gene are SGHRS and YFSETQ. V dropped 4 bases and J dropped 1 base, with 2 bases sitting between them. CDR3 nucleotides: TGCGCCAGCAGCCAGAACACTGAAGCTTTCTTT. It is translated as CASSQNTEAFF.

The CDR3 reads CASSQDPGAEGTEAFF. CDR3 DNA sequence: TGTGCCAGCAGCCAAGACCCGGGGGCGGAGGGCACTGAAGCTTTCTTT. The chain couples TRBV3-1 (or the pseudogene TRBV3-2) to TRBJ1-1; tentative D call: TRBD1 (6 bases). Germline lookup yields CDR1 LGHDT and CDR2 YNNKEL (reference sequence). Between the trimmed V and J ends, which lost 0 bases and 4 bases, there was a span of 15 bases. The CDR3 has 16 amino acids.

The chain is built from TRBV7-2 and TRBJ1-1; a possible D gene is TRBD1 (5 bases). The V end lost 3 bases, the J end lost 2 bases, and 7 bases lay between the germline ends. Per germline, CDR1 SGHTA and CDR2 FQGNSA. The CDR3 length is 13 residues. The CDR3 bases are TGTGCCAGCAGCTTGACAGTAAACACTGAAGCTTTCTTT. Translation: CASSLTVNTEAFF.

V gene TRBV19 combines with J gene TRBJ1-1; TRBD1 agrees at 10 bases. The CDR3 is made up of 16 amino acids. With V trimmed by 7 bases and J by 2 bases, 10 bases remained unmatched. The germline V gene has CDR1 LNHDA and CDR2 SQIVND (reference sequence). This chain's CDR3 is CASKPPGTGVNTEAFF. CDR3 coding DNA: TGTGCCAGTAAACCGCCCGGGACAGGGGTAAACACTGAAGCTTTCTTT.

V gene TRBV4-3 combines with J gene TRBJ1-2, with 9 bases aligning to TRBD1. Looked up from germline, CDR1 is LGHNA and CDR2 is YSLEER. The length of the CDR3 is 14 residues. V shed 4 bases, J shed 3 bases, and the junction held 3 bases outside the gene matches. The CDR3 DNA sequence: TGCGCCAGCAGCCCGGGACAGGGAGACTATGGCTACACCTTC. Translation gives CASSPGQGDYGYTF.

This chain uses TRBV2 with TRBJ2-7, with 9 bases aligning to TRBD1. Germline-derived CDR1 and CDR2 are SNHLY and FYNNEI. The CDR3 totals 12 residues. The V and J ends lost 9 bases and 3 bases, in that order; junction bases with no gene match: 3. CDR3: CASGTGIYEQYF. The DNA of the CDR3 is TGTGCCAGTGGGACAGGGATCTACGAGCAGTACTTC.

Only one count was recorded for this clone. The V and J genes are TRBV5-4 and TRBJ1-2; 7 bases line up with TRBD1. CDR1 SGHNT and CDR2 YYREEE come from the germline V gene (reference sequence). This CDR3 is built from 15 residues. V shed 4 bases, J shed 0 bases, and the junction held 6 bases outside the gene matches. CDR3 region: CASSPGQATNYGYTF. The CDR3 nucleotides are TGTGCCAGCAGCCCTGGACAGGCCACTAACTATGGCTACACCTTC.

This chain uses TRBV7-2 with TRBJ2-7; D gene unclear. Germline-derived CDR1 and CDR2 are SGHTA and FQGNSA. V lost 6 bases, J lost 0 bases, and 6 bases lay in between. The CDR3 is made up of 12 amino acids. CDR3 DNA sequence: TGTGCCAGCAGTCGCTTCTCCTACGAGCAGTACTTC. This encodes CASSRFSYEQYF.

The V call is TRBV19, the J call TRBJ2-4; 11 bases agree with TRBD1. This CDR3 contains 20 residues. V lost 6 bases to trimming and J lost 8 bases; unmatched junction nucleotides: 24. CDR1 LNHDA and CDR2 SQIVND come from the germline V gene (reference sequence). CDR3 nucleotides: TGTGCCAGTAGCCACCGACGAGGACAGGGGGCTCCCCGGGGAGTGGACATTCAGTACTTC. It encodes CASSHRRGQGAPRGVDIQYF.

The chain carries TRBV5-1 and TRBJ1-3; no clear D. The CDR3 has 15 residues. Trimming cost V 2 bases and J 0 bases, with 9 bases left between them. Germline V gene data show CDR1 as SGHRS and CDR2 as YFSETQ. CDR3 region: CASSFGSDSGNTIYF. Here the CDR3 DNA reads TGCGCCAGCAGCTTCGGGTCTGACTCTGGAAACACCATATATTTT.

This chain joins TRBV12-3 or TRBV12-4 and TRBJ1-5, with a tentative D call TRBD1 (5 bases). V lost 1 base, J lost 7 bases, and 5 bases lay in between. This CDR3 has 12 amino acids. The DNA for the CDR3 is TGTGCCAGCAGTTTAGGGGGCCAGCCCCAGCATTTT. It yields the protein CASSLGGQPQHF.

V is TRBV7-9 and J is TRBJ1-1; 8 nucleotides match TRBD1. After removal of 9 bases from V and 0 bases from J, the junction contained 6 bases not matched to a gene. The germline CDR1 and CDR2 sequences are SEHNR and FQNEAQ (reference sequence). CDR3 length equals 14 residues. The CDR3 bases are TGTGCCAGTCAATCAGGGGGCATGAACACTGAAGCTTTCTTT. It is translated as CASQSGGMNTEAFF.

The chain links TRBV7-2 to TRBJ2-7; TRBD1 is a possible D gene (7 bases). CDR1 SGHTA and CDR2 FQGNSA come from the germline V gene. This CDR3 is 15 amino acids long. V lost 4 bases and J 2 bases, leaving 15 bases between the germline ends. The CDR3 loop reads CASSWRDSSAYEQYF. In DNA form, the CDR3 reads TGTGCCAGCAGCTGGCGGGACAGTTCGGCCTACGAGCAGTACTTC.

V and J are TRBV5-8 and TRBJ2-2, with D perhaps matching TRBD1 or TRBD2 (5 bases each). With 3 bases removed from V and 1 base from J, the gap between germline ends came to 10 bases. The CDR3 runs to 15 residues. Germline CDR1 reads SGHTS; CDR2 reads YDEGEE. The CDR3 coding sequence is TGTGCCAGCAGCTCCCCGGGACGGAACACCGGGGAGCTGTTTTTT. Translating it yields CASSSPGRNTGELFF.

CDR3 sequence reads: CASSGTPSKQFF. Here the CDR3 DNA reads TGTGCCAGCAGCGGGACACCCAGTAAGCAGTTCTTC. This sequence joins TRBV12-3 or TRBV12-4 and TRBJ2-1; D possibly corresponds to TRBD1 (6 bases). The CDR3 runs 12 residues. Trimming cost V 6 bases and J 11 bases, with 14 bases left between them.

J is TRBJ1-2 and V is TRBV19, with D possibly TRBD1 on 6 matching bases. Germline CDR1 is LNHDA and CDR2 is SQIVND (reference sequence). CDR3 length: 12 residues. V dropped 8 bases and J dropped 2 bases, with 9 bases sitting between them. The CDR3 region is CASLDRNYGYTF. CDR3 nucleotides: TGTGCCAGTCTTGACAGGAACTATGGCTACACCTTC.

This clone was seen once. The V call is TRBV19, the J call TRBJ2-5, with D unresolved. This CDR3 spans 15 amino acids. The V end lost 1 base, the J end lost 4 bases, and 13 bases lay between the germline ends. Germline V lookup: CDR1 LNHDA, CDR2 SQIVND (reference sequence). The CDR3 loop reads CASSIGTARGETQYF. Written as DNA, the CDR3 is TGTGCCAGTAGTATAGGGACGGCGCGCGGAGAGACCCAGTACTTC. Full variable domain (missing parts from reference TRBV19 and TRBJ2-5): DGGITQSPKYLFRKEGQNVTLSCEQNLNHDAMYWYRQDPGQGLRLIYYSQIVNDFQKGDIAEGYSVSREKKESFPLTVTSAQKNPTAFYLCASSIGTARGETQYFGPGTRLLVL.